This TCR beta chain was sequenced for a study of T cells expressing NK-cell markers. Across the study: Source material for TCR beta repertoires consisted of sorted CD3+CD56+NKG2C+, CD3+CD56+NKG2C- and CD3+CD56-NKG2C+ T cells.

TCRdb reanalyzed the 5' RACE reads, giving one entry per CDR3 protein sequence and no DNA. This repertoire includes under 200,000 distinct CDR3 sequences. Study findings and constraints: The CD3+CD56-NKG2C+ fraction of a handful of donors was also led by these clonotypes. In more than 5 donors, dominant CD3+CD56+NKG2C+ clones formed about 1.0-7.5% of CD8+ cells.

As regards this clonotype: Its antigen remains unknown.

Per germline, CDR1 SGHKS and CDR2 YYEKEE (reference sequence). The CDR3 is made up of 17 amino acids. The sequencing input was blood T cells: a sorted CD56 or NKG2C T cell subset, CD4+ or CD8+ T cells, or bulk PBMC T cells (not recorded which). This chain joins TRBV5-5 and TRBJ1-5; TCRdb picks TRBD1, but there is no DNA to check that call. The receptor was isolated from a woman between 18 and 70 years old in good health. The CDR3 is CASSSGQGSHSNQPQHF.